This record concerns one T cell receptor beta chain sequence. The antigen this receptor binds is unknown. Base qualities were left out, and no much larger clone turns up one base away. The immunoSEQ Assay, a bias-controlled multiplex PCR, was used to amplify TCRbeta CDR3 regions from genomic DNA. The original pipeline was this. The number of nucleated cells in each sample was estimated from the amplification of reference gene primers within the assay. To quantify the absolute abundance of each unique TCRbeta CDR3 rearrangement, sequence reads were collapsed and filtered. For each sample, productive Simpson clonality was calculated as the square root of Simpson's diversity index over productive rearrangements. TCRdb's version of the immuneACCESS table is confined to in-frame rearrangements and falls short of the full clone set. An unresolved V gene accounts for under half of the shortfall where checked; the remainder is of unknown origin. D and trimming come from the DNA, and the V and J calls and clone size come from that table. The sample yields 150,000 to 200,000 clones; 65% to 80% were counted once. The ten largest clones add up to 7% to 10% of the sample.

This entry comes from a study of blood T cell repertoires in COVID-19 (TCRdb year 2020). General notes on the study: Samples from collaborators originated in the United States, Italy and Spain and spanned both the acute and convalescent phases of COVID-19. The prospective study material was composed of cDNA or gDNA derived from T cells, B-cell-depleted T cells, or PBMCs. Subjects who had been exposed to COVID-19, were actively infected with it, or had recovered from it provided the deeply sampled blood TCRbeta repertoires that made up the dataset. A freely available public database, intended as a resource for researchers studying the immune response to SARS-CoV-2, is where the repertoires were released. The samples were drawn from two sources: the first 160 participants of the ongoing ImmuneRACE study, and some 1,300 subjects contributed by 6 global collaborators. Sample metadata almost always included a de-identified subject ID, COVID-19 status, age in years and sex. HLA class I and class II types, where available, came from metadata supplied by the sample provider rather than from assay-based typing.

Collaborating institutions collected whole blood in K2EDTA tubes following their own protocols. For TCRbeta analysis, collaborators shipped samples as frozen whole blood, isolated PBMCs, or DNA extracted from either of those sample types. The junction shows trimming of 3 bases on V and 0 bases on J, plus 6 bases between the germline ends. From the cysteine through the phenylalanine, the CDR3 covers 14 amino acids. Just the 42-base CDR3 DNA is kept, in frame starting at base 1. Sequences LGHNA (CDR1) and YSLEER (CDR2) are obtained from the germline V gene. Study-wide conclusions, independent of this receptor: Clinical and demographic metadata were provided uncurated, with the amount varying by source and participant.

This clonotype was obtained from a man in his 60s with acute or convalescent COVID-19. The sample consisted of peripheral blood. This sequence uses TRBV4-3 and TRBJ2-4, with the D gene not confidently named. Here is the DNA: TGCGCCAGCAGCCAGACTCAAGCCAAAAACATTCAGTACTTC. This is translated as CASSQTQAKNIQYF.